These 29 T cell receptor beta chains share one sample of origin, sequenced in a study of blood T cell repertoires in COVID-19. Sequenced by immunoSEQ multiplex PCR; TCRdb stores in-frame clones only, minus some. The sample shows 150,000 or so clones, approximately 88% of them seen only once. The specimen sequenced was PBMCs or T cells enriched from blood (not recorded which). All receptors derive from a man in his 70s who had been exposed to COVID-19.

This clone appeared once. The V call is TRBV29-1, the J call TRBJ2-3, with 8 bases identical to TRBD2. The CDR3 totals 14 residues. Per the germline V gene, CDR1 is SQVTM and CDR2 is ANQGSEA. With V trimmed by 8 bases and J by 5 bases, 12 bases remained unmatched. CDR3 nucleotide sequence: TGCAGCCTTTCTAAGGGGACTAGTGGAGATACGCAGTATTTT. Residues: CSLSKGTSGDTQYF.

This sequence joins TRBV24-1 and TRBJ2-5, with 7 bases aligning to TRBD1. The germline gives CDR1 KGHDR, CDR2 SFDVKD. This CDR3 is built from 16 residues. With 3 bases clipped from V and 4 bases from J, the junction kept 10 bases outside the gene matches. CDR3 sequence: CATSDPEGAHGETQYF. The CDR3, as DNA: TGTGCCACCAGTGATCCCGAGGGGGCACACGGAGAGACCCAGTACTTC.

The chain is built from TRBV4-3 and TRBJ1-5, with D possibly being TRBD1 (5 bases). There are 15 residues in the CDR3. Looked up from germline, CDR1 is LGHNA and CDR2 is YSLEER. V was trimmed by 5 bases and J by 2 bases, leaving 13 bases between them. The CDR3 region is CASSFTLTGNQPQHF. The DNA of the CDR3 is TGCGCCAGCAGCTTTACCCTGACAGGCAATCAGCCCCAGCATTTT.

CDR3 region: CASSELRTGVERQPQHF. CDR3 DNA: TGTGCCAGCAGTGAACTGAGGACAGGGGTGGAAAGACAGCCCCAGCATTTT. The chain has TRBV6-1 and TRBJ1-5; 9 nucleotides line up with TRBD1. Trimming took 2 bases from V and 7 from J; bases not matched to a gene: 12. Looked up from germline, CDR1 is MNHNS and CDR2 is SASEGT. This CDR3 is built from 17 residues.

V is TRBV6-5 and J is TRBJ1-5, with D possibly TRBD1 on 6 matching bases. The CDR3 consists of 15 residues. V was trimmed by 10 bases and J by 0 bases, leaving 16 bases between them. In germline, CDR1 is MNHEY, CDR2 SVGAGI. The CDR3 here is CATEWTAYSNQPQHF. In nucleotides, the CDR3 is TGTGCCACCGAGTGGACAGCGTATAGCAATCAGCCCCAGCATTTT.

This clone showed up many times. The chain has TRBV7-9 and TRBJ2-3, with TRBD1 identical over 8 bases. Trimming removed 2 bases from V and 4 bases from J; junction bases left unmatched: 2. CDR3 length equals 14 residues. Germline V CDR1 and CDR2: SEHNR, FQNEAQ (reference sequence). CDR3 in DNA: TGTGCCAGCAGCTTAACAGGGGGAGCAGATACGCAGTATTTT. Protein sequence: CASSLTGGADTQYF.

V and J are TRBV9 and TRBJ2-3; 10 nucleotides agree with TRBD2. Germline CDR1 SGDLS, CDR2 YYNGEE. CDR3 size: 17 residues. V shed 1 base and J 1 base; nucleotides not matched to a gene: 6. The CDR3 sequence is CASSVLAGERGTDTQYF. The CDR3 nucleotides are TGTGCCAGCAGCGTACTAGCGGGGGAGCGAGGCACAGATACGCAGTATTTT.

V usage is TRBV5-6 and J usage is TRBJ1-4; D possibly corresponds to TRBD1 (6 bases). The CDR3 has 17 residues. The germline V gene encodes CDR1 SGHDT and CDR2 YYEEEE. Trimming shortened V by 0 bases and J by 3 bases, and 15 bases separated the two germline ends. CDR3 sequence: CASSLGFLQGSNEKLFF. CDR3 in DNA: TGTGCCAGCAGCTTGGGGTTCTTGCAGGGGTCTAATGAAAAACTGTTTTTT. The full variable domain, completed using reference TRBV5-6 and TRBJ1-4, is DAGVTQSPTHLIKTRGQQVTLRCSPKSGHDTVSWYQQALGQGPQFIFQYYEEEERQRGNFPDRFSGHQFPNYSSELNVNALLLGDSALYLCASSLGFLQGSNEKLFFGSGTQLSVL.

This clone was recorded at least ten times. The rearrangement joins TRBV19 to TRBJ1-5; 11 nucleotides match TRBD1. From germline, CDR1 is LNHDA and CDR2 SQIVND (reference sequence). The CDR3 loop spans 14 amino acids. The ends lost 7 bases at V and 5 bases at J; junction bases unmatched: 4. The DNA of the CDR3 is TGTGCCAGTACCGGGACAGGGGGACATCAGCCCCAGCATTTT. Protein: CASTGTGGHQPQHF.

J is TRBJ2-5 and V is TRBV5-6; 14 bases align to TRBD2. The CDR3 extends over 15 amino acids. With V trimmed by 3 bases and J by 3 bases, 1 base remained unmatched. Germline CDR1 is SGHDT and CDR2 is YYEEEE. The CDR3 protein is CASSWGLAGEETQYF. The CDR3 DNA reads as TGTGCCAGCAGCTGGGGACTAGCGGGGGAAGAGACCCAGTACTTC.

The genes are TRBV13 and TRBJ2-1, with 7 bases matching TRBD2. The length of the CDR3 is 16 residues. CDR1 and CDR2 (germline): PRHDT, FYEKMQ (reference sequence). V lost 6 bases, J lost 2 bases, and 10 bases stayed unmatched. CDR3 protein: CASRHGGGSAYNEQFF. The CDR3 DNA sequence: TGTGCCAGCAGACACGGCGGCGGGAGCGCCTACAATGAGCAGTTCTTC. The entire variable domain, with the rest obtained from reference TRBV13 and TRBJ2-1, is as follows: AAGVIQSPRHLIKEKRETATLKCYPIPRHDTVYWYQQGPGQDPQFLISFYEKMQSDKGSIPDRFSAQQFSDYHSELNMSSLELGDSALYFCASRHGGGSAYNEQFFGPGTRLTVL.

This chain joins TRBV7-8 and TRBJ2-4; 9 bases line up with TRBD2. The CDR3 is made up of 16 amino acids. The V and J ends lost 6 bases and 4 bases, in that order; junction bases with no gene match: 10. Per the germline V gene, CDR1 is SGHVS and CDR2 is FQNEAQ. The CDR3 DNA follows: TGTGCCAGCAGGGGGGATAGCGGGGGCCCTAAAAACATTCAGTACTTC. This sequence encodes CASRGDSGGPKNIQYF.

The CDR3 DNA is TGTGCCAGCAGCTTAAGGGGGGGCGACTCTGGAAACACCATATATTTT. Translation: CASSLRGGDSGNTIYF. The J gene is TRBJ1-3, the V gene TRBV5-4; D might be TRBD1 (6 bases). CDR1 and CDR2 from the germline V gene are SGHNT and YYREEE (reference sequence). The CDR3 consists of 16 residues. Trimming left V 2 bases short and J 0 bases short, with 12 bases between.

V usage is TRBV9 and J usage is TRBJ2-5; no clear D gene. CDR3 length: 12 residues. Germline loops: CDR1 SGDLS, CDR2 YYNGEE. V lost 4 bases and J lost 4, with 8 bases in between. CDR3 coding DNA: TGTGCCAGCAGCACCCCCGGAGAGACCCAGTACTTC. As protein: CASSTPGETQYF.

This clone was recorded only once. The chain has TRBV11-3 and TRBJ2-1, with TRBD2 matching 10 bases. Germline V gene data show CDR1 as SGHNT and CDR2 as YENEEA. After removal of 3 bases from V and 7 bases from J, the junction contained 0 bases not matched to a gene. This CDR3 contains 13 residues. In DNA, the CDR3 is TGTGCCAGCAGCTTGACTAGCGGGAATGAGCAGTTCTTC. Amino acid sequence: CASSLTSGNEQFF.

J is TRBJ2-2 and V is TRBV5-1; D not resolved. In germline, CDR1 is SGHRS, CDR2 YFSETQ. The ends were cut back, 0 bases at V and 6 bases at J, with 6 bases in the middle. This CDR3 spans 13 amino acids. CDR3 in amino acids: CASSLVTPGELFF. Written as DNA, the CDR3 is TGCGCCAGCAGCTTGGTGACTCCCGGGGAGCTGTTTTTT.

The gene calls are TRBV5-1 and TRBJ2-3; the match to TRBD2 covers 7 bases. V lost 4 bases to trimming and J lost 1 base; unmatched junction nucleotides: 9. From germline, CDR1 is SGHRS and CDR2 YFSETQ. The CDR3 is 16 amino acids. In nucleotides, the CDR3 is TGCGCCAGCAGCCCTGTTCTCGCGGGAGGCACAGATACGCAGTATTTT. Amino acid sequence: CASSPVLAGGTDTQYF.

This chain links TRBV27 with TRBJ1-2; 12 bases agree with TRBD1. This CDR3 contains 14 residues. V was pared by 6 bases and J by 7 bases, with 6 bases of the junction left unmatched. CDR1 MNHEY and CDR2 SMNVEV come from the germline V gene (reference sequence). The CDR3: CASRLGQGASGYTF. The CDR3 nucleotides read TGTGCCAGCAGATTGGGACAGGGGGCCAGTGGCTACACCTTC.

The V and J genes are TRBV27 and TRBJ1-2, with D tentatively TRBD1 (6 bases). CDR3 size: 15 residues. Trimming took off 6 bases at V and 2 bases at J, with 16 bases between the two ends. Per germline, CDR1 MNHEY and CDR2 SMNVEV (reference sequence). Written as DNA, the CDR3 is TGTGCCAGCAGCTCCGCTCTTGGACAGAACTATGGCTACACCTTC. This gives the protein CASSSALGQNYGYTF.

This clone turned up a few times. This rearrangement joins TRBV24-1 to TRBJ2-3, with 10 nucleotides matching TRBD2. V lost 4 bases and J lost 4; bases outside the gene matches: 7. The V gene's germline CDR1 is KGHDR and CDR2 SFDVKD. This CDR3 comprises 16 residues. CDR3 amino acids: CATSDQLAGGADTQYF. CDR3 coding DNA: TGTGCCACCAGTGACCAATTAGCGGGAGGCGCAGATACGCAGTATTTT.

The genes are TRBV6-6 and TRBJ1-5; 7 positions agree with TRBD1. V shed 8 bases and J 0 bases; nucleotides not matched to a gene: 10. This CDR3 is built from 16 residues. The germline CDR1 and CDR2 sequences are MNHNY and SVGAGI (reference sequence). For the CDR3, the DNA is TGTGCCAGCCACCCCGGGACAGCATATAGCAATCAGCCCCAGCATTTT. It encodes CASHPGTAYSNQPQHF.

The CDR3 loop is CASSSEQGVGGYGYTF. The CDR3 region has the DNA TGTGCCAGCAGCTCCGAACAGGGCGTTGGCGGCTATGGCTACACCTTC. The J gene is TRBJ1-2, the V gene TRBV11-2, with D possibly matching TRBD1 (6 bases). This CDR3 has 16 residues. CDR1 and CDR2 from the germline V gene are SGHAT and FQNNGV. Trimming cost V 4 bases and J 4 bases, with 19 bases left between them.

The V call is TRBV4-1, the J call TRBJ2-3, with D tentatively TRBD1 (7 bases). The germline CDR1 and CDR2 sequences are MGHRA and YSYEKL. The CDR3 runs to 14 residues. Trimming took 7 bases from V and 3 from J, leaving 14 bases between them. The CDR3 bases are TGCGCCAGCAAGGAGGAGGGGGCTACAGATACGCAGTATTTT. Translated: CASKEEGATDTQYF.

V gene TRBV29-1 combines with J gene TRBJ1-1; unclear D gene. Trimming removed 7 bases from V and 4 bases from J, with 16 bases in between. This CDR3 comprises 13 residues. Germline-derived CDR1 and CDR2 are SQVTM and ANQGSEA. The CDR3 DNA reads as TGCAGCGCCTCTATGTATGGTGCCACTGAAGCTTTCTTT. Its protein is CSASMYGATEAFF. Supplemented by reference TRBV29-1 and TRBJ1-1, the full variable domain reads SAVISQKPSRDICQRGTSLTIQCQVDSQVTMMFWYRQQPGQSLTLIATANQGSEATYESGFVIDKFPISRPNLTFSTLTVSNMSPEDSSIYLCSASMYGATEAFFGQGTRLTVV.

This clone was picked up one time. This sequence joins TRBV5-1 and TRBJ1-1; D gene ambiguous. V lost 0 bases and J 3 bases, leaving 12 bases between the germline ends. The CDR3 has 15 amino acids. Germline CDR1 reads SGHRS; CDR2 reads YFSETQ. CDR3 in amino acids: CASSLAGNRYTEAFF. The CDR3 DNA is TGCGCCAGCAGCTTGGCAGGTAACAGATACACTGAAGCTTTCTTT.

The chain has TRBV5-4 and TRBJ2-7, with a weak D call TRBD1 (5 bases). Germline loops: CDR1 SGHNT, CDR2 YYREEE (reference sequence). V gave up 3 bases and J gave up 3 bases, with 13 bases separating them. This CDR3 is 14 amino acids long. The chain's CDR3 is CASSSSGHNYEQYF. In DNA, the CDR3 is TGTGCCAGCAGCTCCTCCGGACACAACTACGAGCAGTACTTC.

This chain links TRBV30 with TRBJ2-3, with 8 bases aligning to TRBD2. Per germline, CDR1 GTSNPN and CDR2 SVGIG (reference sequence). This CDR3 region has 19 residues. V gave up 4 bases and J gave up 0 bases; unmatched junction bases: 18. Here the CDR3 DNA reads TGTGCCTGGACCAGGGGTGTAGCGGGGTCCTTTCCTAGCACAGATACGCAGTATTTT. Protein: CAWTRGVAGSFPSTDTQYF.

This clone appeared a single time. DNA of the CDR3: TGTGCCAGCAGGAAGACAGGGGGCGAGAACATTCAGTACTTC. It translates to CASRKTGGENIQYF. The chain couples TRBV28 to TRBJ2-4; 10 nucleotides align to TRBD1. The CDR3 consists of 14 residues. J gave up 7 bases and V 6 bases, and 6 bases lay outside the gene matches. Germline CDR1 is MDHEN and CDR2 is SYDVKM. The whole variable domain, remainder taken from reference TRBV28 and TRBJ2-4, is DVKVTQSSRYLVKRTGEKVFLECVQDMDHENMFWYRQDPGLGLRLIYFSYDVKMKEKGDIPEGYSVSREKKERFSLILESASTNQTSMYLCASRKTGGENIQYFGAGTRLSVL.

The count of this clone is one. Distinct nucleotide sequences in the sample also encode this CDR3. The chain employs TRBV28 and TRBJ1-2, with 7 positions matching TRBD1. This CDR3 comprises 13 residues. V was clipped by 6 bases and J by 2 bases; unmatched bases: 3. CDR1 is MDHEN and CDR2 is SYDVKM in the germline V gene. CDR3 residues: CASSLRGNYGYTF. Written as DNA, the CDR3 is TGTGCCAGCAGCCTCAGGGGGAACTATGGCTACACCTTC.